The 14 T cell receptor beta chains given below trace back to one sample, sequenced in a study of control samples from healthy donors and cancer patients. Produced via immunoSEQ multiplex PCR; TCRdb's table is partial and in-frame only. The sample lists about 160,000 clones; approximately 94% were seen once. Sequencing was carried out using PBMCs. The receptors derive from a man aged 55-75 years with colorectal cancer.

CDR3 bases: TGCGCCAGCAGCCTCACCGGTCCTAGCACAGATACGCAGTATTTT. This encodes CASSLTGPSTDTQYF. The genes are TRBV4-1 and TRBJ2-3; D not resolved. The CDR3 is made up of 15 amino acids. Germline lookup yields CDR1 MGHRA and CDR2 YSYEKL. V lost 4 bases and J lost 0, with 11 bases in between.

The chain is built from TRBV9 and TRBJ1-2; maybe TRBD1 (5 bases). V was clipped by 2 bases and J by 5 bases, with 22 bases between them. Germline V gene sequence: CDR1 SGDLS, CDR2 YYNGEE. The CDR3 runs 17 residues. The CDR3 region is CASSVGAGGQSTYGYTF. The CDR3 DNA is TGTGCCAGCAGCGTGGGTGCGGGGGGTCAATCAACGTATGGCTACACCTTC.

The V call is TRBV5-4, the J call TRBJ2-7; D is unresolved. The germline V gene encodes CDR1 SGHNT and CDR2 YYREEE (reference sequence). With 1 base removed from V and 4 bases from J, the gap between germline ends came to 6 bases. This CDR3 contains 12 residues. The CDR3 nucleotides are TGTGCCAGCAGCTTGATAGGGTACGAGCAGTACTTC. It encodes CASSLIGYEQYF.

This rearrangement joins TRBV5-4 to TRBJ1-4; perhaps TRBD1 as D (5 bases). CDR1 SGHNT and CDR2 YYREEE come from the germline V gene (reference sequence). The CDR3 loop spans 13 amino acids. Trimming stripped 3 bases from V and 7 bases from J, with 10 bases between. DNA for the CDR3: TGTGCCAGCAGCTGGGGGATGGCTGAAAAACTGTTTTTT. This sequence encodes CASSWGMAEKLFF.

The gene calls are TRBV3-1 (or the pseudogene TRBV3-2) and TRBJ2-3, with 8 bases aligning to TRBD2. Trimming removed 4 bases from V and 5 bases from J; junction bases left unmatched: 2. There are 13 residues in the CDR3. CDR1 and CDR2 (germline): LGHDT, YNNKEL (reference sequence). CDR3 sequence: CASSPRGGDTQYF. The CDR3 DNA is TGTGCCAGCAGCCCCCGGGGGGGAGATACGCAGTATTTT.

The chain carries TRBV2 and TRBJ2-3, with TRBD2 identical over 9 bases. V lost 10 bases to trimming and J lost 5 bases; unmatched junction nucleotides: 10. The CDR3 loop spans 14 amino acids. From germline, CDR1 is SNHLY and CDR2 FYNNEI. CDR3 in DNA: TGTGCCACGAGCGGGGGGCTCCTCGAAGATACGCAGTATTTT. Amino acids: CATSGGLLEDTQYF.

This chain joins TRBV19 and TRBJ1-4; TRBD1 matches 7 bases. The CDR3 has 15 amino acids. CDR1 is LNHDA and CDR2 is SQIVND in the germline V gene (reference sequence). With 5 bases clipped from V and 8 bases from J, the junction kept 11 bases outside the gene matches. This chain's CDR3 is CASSYIDRVGEKLFF. The CDR3 nucleotides are TGTGCCAGTAGTTATATCGACAGGGTTGGAGAAAAACTGTTTTTT.

The rearrangement uses TRBV6-6 and TRBJ1-5, with D hard to call. The CDR3 has 14 amino acids. The V end was cut by 5 bases, the J end by 3 bases, with 11 bases between. Per the germline V gene, CDR1 is MNHNY and CDR2 is SVGAGI (reference sequence). DNA for the CDR3: TGTGCCAGCAGTCGACGACAAAACAATCAGCCCCAGCATTTT. Translating gives CASSRRQNNQPQHF.

The chain joins TRBV3-1 (or the pseudogene TRBV3-2) to TRBJ1-2; D possibly corresponds to TRBD1 (5 bases). Trimming removed 4 bases from V and 5 bases from J, with 8 bases in between. Per the germline V gene, CDR1 is LGHDT and CDR2 is YNNKEL (reference sequence). This CDR3 is 12 amino acids long. CDR3 sequence (DNA): TGTGCCAGCAGCCCTGCAGGGTATGGCTACACCTTC. Its translation: CASSPAGYGYTF.

V gene TRBV3-1 (or the pseudogene TRBV3-2) combines with J gene TRBJ1-4; tentatively, D is TRBD1 (5 bases). V lost 2 bases, J lost 4 bases, and 23 bases lay in between. The CDR3 has 19 amino acids. CDR1 LGHDT and CDR2 YNNKEL come from the germline V gene (reference sequence). Here the CDR3 DNA reads TGTGCCAGCAGCCAAAGCCTCGGACAACCCAGGGTATATAATGAAAAACTGTTTTTT. Its protein product is CASSQSLGQPRVYNEKLFF.

This rearrangement joins TRBV7-2 to TRBJ2-3, with TRBD2 identical over 9 bases. V lost 5 bases, J lost 0 bases, and 15 bases stayed unmatched. The CDR3 spans 19 residues. The germline gives CDR1 SGHTA, CDR2 FQGNSA. CDR3 DNA: TGTGCCAGCAGCCGCAAATGGCTAGCGGGGAACCCAAGCACAGATACGCAGTATTTT. Encoded protein: CASSRKWLAGNPSTDTQYF.

The sample holds one count of this clone. This sequence joins TRBV19 and TRBJ2-7; TRBD2 matches 8 bases. The CDR3 totals 15 residues. After removal of 5 bases from V and 3 bases from J, the junction contained 9 bases not matched to a gene. Germline V CDR1 and CDR2: LNHDA, SQIVND (reference sequence). The CDR3 DNA sequence: TGTGCCAGTAGTCCTCAGGGGACTAGGGGCTACGAGCAGTACTTC. Translated: CASSPQGTRGYEQYF.

V gene TRBV9 combines with J gene TRBJ2-3, with 13 bases aligning to TRBD2. This CDR3 region has 17 residues. CDR1 and CDR2 from the germline V gene are SGDLS and YYNGEE. V shed 4 bases, J shed 2 bases, and the junction held 7 bases outside the gene matches. The CDR3 reads CASSTRLAGGYTDTQYF. CDR3 DNA sequence: TGTGCCAGCAGCACCCGACTAGCGGGGGGCTACACAGATACGCAGTATTTT.

This chain connects TRBV19 to TRBJ2-3; D is uncertain. The CDR3 totals 12 residues. V shed 1 base and J shed 7 bases, with 6 bases lying between them. In germline, CDR1 is LNHDA, CDR2 SQIVND (reference sequence). DNA for the CDR3: TGTGCCAGTAGTATAGGGCAGAATACGCAGTATTTT. Protein: CASSIGQNTQYF. The variable domain in full, with the rest retrieved from reference TRBV19 and TRBJ2-3, is DGGITQSPKYLFRKEGQNVTLSCEQNLNHDAMYWYRQDPGQGLRLIYYSQIVNDFQKGDIAEGYSVSREKKESFPLTVTSAQKNPTAFYLCASSIGQNTQYFGPGTRLTVL.